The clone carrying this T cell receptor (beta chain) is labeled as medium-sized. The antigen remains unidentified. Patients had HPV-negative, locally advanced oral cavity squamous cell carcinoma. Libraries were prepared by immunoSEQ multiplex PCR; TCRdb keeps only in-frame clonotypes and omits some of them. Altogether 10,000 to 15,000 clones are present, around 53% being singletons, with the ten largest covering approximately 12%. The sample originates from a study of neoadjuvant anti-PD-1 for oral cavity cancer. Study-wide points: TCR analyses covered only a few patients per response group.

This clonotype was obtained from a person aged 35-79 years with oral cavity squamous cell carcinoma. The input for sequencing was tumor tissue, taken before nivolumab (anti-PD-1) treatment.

The CDR3, as DNA: TGTGCCAGTAGTATCGGTCAGGGCCTAAATCAGCCCCAGCATTTT. It specifies CASSIGQGLNQPQHF. The chain carries TRBV19 and TRBJ1-5; a possible D gene is TRBD1 (5 bases). Trimming shortened V by 3 bases and J by 4 bases, and 13 bases separated the two germline ends. CDR1 and CDR2 (germline): LNHDA, SQIVND (reference sequence). The CDR3 length is 15 residues.